Shown below are 29 T cell receptor beta chains from a single sample sequenced in a study of CD8 T cells in ankylosing spondylitis. TCRdb redid the calling of the 5' RACE reads with MiXCR, one entry per CDR3 protein. The data contain 150,000 to 200,000 distinct CDR3 sequences, 25% to 35% of them singletons. The sample was synovial fluid, either unsorted or a sorted T cell fraction (not recorded which). The origin of the receptors is a male donor with ankylosing spondylitis.

V usage is TRBV7-2 and J usage is TRBJ2-7; 9 positions agree with TRBD2. Germline V gives CDR1 SGHTA, CDR2 FQGNSA. V was clipped by 3 bases and J by 3 bases; unmatched bases: 3. The CDR3 spans 14 residues. CDR3 amino acids: CASSFGRGGYEQYF. The CDR3 nucleotides are TGTGCCAGCAGCTTTGGGCGGGGGGGCTACGAGCAGTACTTC.

The sample holds a few counts of this clonotype. The V and J genes are TRBV7-7 and TRBJ2-2; D remains unclear. The CDR3 has 13 amino acids. From germline, CDR1 is SSHAT and CDR2 FNYEAQ (reference sequence). V dropped 3 bases and J dropped 1 base, with 3 bases sitting between them. CDR3 protein: CASSFMNTGELFF. The CDR3 nucleotides read TGTGCCAGCAGCTTCATGAACACCGGGGAGCTGTTTTTT.

The V and J genes are TRBV28 and TRBJ1-1; D might be TRBD1 (6 bases). V was clipped by 7 bases and J by 6 bases, with 24 bases between them. The CDR3 runs to 16 residues. Germline V gives CDR1 MDHEN, CDR2 SYDVKM. CDR3: CASIGYGTKALPEAFF. The CDR3 nucleotides read TGTGCCAGCATTGGTTACGGGACAAAAGCGTTGCCTGAAGCTTTCTTT.

CDR3 nucleotides: TGTGCCTGGAGTGAGGCAGGGGTTGGCTACACCTTC. Its protein is CAWSEAGVGYTF. The rearrangement uses TRBV30 and TRBJ1-2, with a possible D match to TRBD1 (6 bases). CDR1 GTSNPN and CDR2 SVGIG come from the germline V gene (reference sequence). Trimming removed 1 base at V and 7 bases at J, with 10 bases between. This CDR3 contains 12 residues.

This clonotype was seen a few times. The chain links TRBV2 to TRBJ2-1; 7 nucleotides align to TRBD2. CDR1 and CDR2 (germline): SNHLY, FYNNEI. This CDR3 is built from 14 residues. Trimming cost V 5 bases and J 7 bases; bases outside gene matches: 8. The CDR3 loop is CASSFSGLMNEQFF. The CDR3 DNA sequence: TGTGCCAGCAGTTTTAGCGGGCTCATGAATGAGCAGTTCTTC.

A few counts support this clonotype. The V gene is TRBV6-1, the J gene TRBJ2-3; 8 bases are a match to TRBD1. The V segment lost 6 bases and the J segment 0 bases; nucleotides outside the gene matches: 5. This CDR3 region has 15 residues. Germline CDR1 reads MNHNS; CDR2 reads SASEGT. The CDR3 DNA sequence: TGTGCCAGCAGCAGCCGGACAGGGAGCACAGATACGCAGTATTTT. It is translated as CASSSRTGSTDTQYF.

The V call is TRBV11-2, the J call TRBJ1-4; no firm D call. Germline loops: CDR1 SGHAT, CDR2 FQNNGV. There are 15 residues in the CDR3. V lost 5 bases and J lost 0, with 10 bases in between. CDR3: CASSLDGATNEKLFF. As DNA, the CDR3 is TGTGCCAGCAGCCTTGACGGGGCAACTAATGAAAAACTGTTTTTT.

The chain recombines TRBV4-1 with TRBJ2-3; no definite D call. V lost 4 bases and J 0 bases, leaving 11 bases between the germline ends. The CDR3 runs to 15 residues. From germline, CDR1 is MGHRA and CDR2 YSYEKL. The CDR3 protein is CASSLDQTSTDTQYF. The CDR3 DNA reads as TGCGCCAGCAGCCTGGATCAGACTAGCACAGATACGCAGTATTTT.

The rearrangement links TRBV12-3 or TRBV12-4 to TRBJ1-1; D is uncertain. This CDR3 has 13 amino acids. V dropped 4 bases and J dropped 3 bases, with 9 bases sitting between them. Written as DNA, the CDR3 is TGTGCCAGCAGTTCCCTTGAGGACACTGAAGCTTTCTTT. It encodes CASSSLEDTEAFF.

The V gene is TRBV6-5, the J gene TRBJ2-3; 8 bases align to TRBD2. Germline V gene lookup returns CDR1 MNHEY and CDR2 SVGAGI. V trimming: 4 bases; J trimming: 1 base; junction bases outside the gene matches: 4. This CDR3 has 15 residues. CDR3 protein: CASSWRRGGTDTQYF. Here the CDR3 DNA reads TGTGCCAGCAGTTGGAGGCGGGGGGGCACAGATACGCAGTATTTT.

This clonotype has just a few counts. The chain has TRBV4-3 and TRBJ2-1, with D tentatively TRBD2 (6 bases). Germline lookup yields CDR1 LGHNA and CDR2 YSLEER. V dropped 0 bases and J dropped 10 bases, with 13 bases sitting between them. The CDR3 runs to 14 residues. The CDR3 nucleotides read TGCGCCAGCAGCCAAGATCTAGGAGGGAGGGAGCAGTTCTTC. Its protein is CASSQDLGGREQFF.

This clonotype was detected once. The genes are TRBV6-7 and TRBJ2-7; D remains unclear. TRBV6-7 is annotated as an ORF whose role is uncertain. Between the trimmed V and J ends, which lost 6 bases and 2 bases, there was a span of 14 bases. This CDR3 spans 14 amino acids. CDR3 sequence: CASSPPGGTYEQYF. CDR3 coding DNA: TGTGCCAGCAGCCCACCGGGCGGTACCTACGAGCAGTACTTC.

V gene TRBV7-2 combines with J gene TRBJ2-7; TRBD1 matches 7 bases. The V gene end was trimmed by 1 base and the J gene end by 2 bases; junction bases not matched to a gene: 8. Per the germline V gene, CDR1 is SGHTA and CDR2 is FQGNSA. This CDR3 has 16 amino acids. The CDR3 nucleotides are TGTGCCAGCAGCTTAGGAGGTGGGCAGGGGGCCTACGAGCAGTACTTC. It specifies CASSLGGGQGAYEQYF.

The chain couples TRBV3-1 to TRBJ2-5; 9 bases agree with TRBD1. CDR1 LGHDT and CDR2 YNNKEL come from the germline V gene (reference sequence). The CDR3 consists of 16 residues. The trim removed 2 bases at V and 5 bases at J, leaving 9 bases unmatched. For the CDR3, the DNA is TGTGCCAGCAGCCAATTAACAGGGGGCGTGGGGGAGACCCAGTACTTC. Translation gives CASSQLTGGVGETQYF.

This clonotype was counted at least ten times. The rearrangement links TRBV7-8 to TRBJ2-1, with a possible D match to TRBD2 (6 bases). Germline-derived CDR1 and CDR2 are SGHVS and FQNEAQ. The CDR3 covers 16 residues. Trimming shortened V by 1 base and J by 8 bases, and 18 bases separated the two germline ends. The CDR3, as DNA: TGTGCCAGCAGCTTAGGGCTTATACTAGCTGGCGATGAGCAGTTCTTC. The encoded protein is CASSLGLILAGDEQFF.

This clonotype was seen repeatedly, ten times or more. The chain has TRBV7-2 and TRBJ2-1; 7 bases match TRBD2. Germline-derived CDR1 and CDR2 are SGHTA and FQGNSA. This CDR3 contains 15 residues. V was clipped by 1 base and J by 3 bases; unmatched bases: 3. This CDR3 reads CASSLGLARYNEQFF. The DNA for the CDR3 is TGTGCCAGCAGCTTAGGACTAGCACGCTACAATGAGCAGTTCTTC. Variable domain in full (rest from reference TRBV7-2 and TRBJ2-1): GAGVSQSPSNKVTEKGKDVELRCDPISGHTALYWYRQSLGQGLEFLIYFQGNSAPDKSGLPSDRFSAERTGGSVSTLTIQRTQQEDSAVYLCASSLGLARYNEQFFGPGTRLTVL.

The chain links TRBV19 to TRBJ2-7; the D gene is possibly TRBD1 (6 bases). The V gene lost 4 bases and the J gene lost 3 bases, with 16 bases spanning the gap. Per the germline V gene, CDR1 is LNHDA and CDR2 is SQIVND (reference sequence). The CDR3 runs to 15 residues. The CDR3 DNA is TGTGCCAGTAGTACAACGGGACACCCATTCTACGAGCAGTACTTC. Residues: CASSTTGHPFYEQYF. The entire variable domain, with the rest obtained from reference TRBV19 and TRBJ2-7, is as follows: DGGITQSPKYLFRKEGQNVTLSCEQNLNHDAMYWYRQDPGQGLRLIYYSQIVNDFQKGDIAEGYSVSREKKESFPLTVTSAQKNPTAFYLCASSTTGHPFYEQYFGPGTRLTVT.

There are a few counts of this clonotype. V usage is TRBV4-2 and J usage is TRBJ2-4, with D possibly TRBD1 on 5 matching bases. Germline CDR1 LGHNA, CDR2 YNFKEQ. V lost 2 bases and J 3 bases, leaving 14 bases between the germline ends. CDR3 length: 16 residues. CDR3 residues: CASSQNQGNYKNIQYF. In DNA, the CDR3 is TGTGCCAGCAGCCAAAACCAGGGAAACTACAAAAACATTCAGTACTTC.

This clonotype appeared a few times. The chain combines TRBV7-6 with TRBJ1-2; D unclear. Germline V CDR1 and CDR2: SGHVS, FNYEAQ. The CDR3 spans 15 residues. The V and J ends lost 1 base and 2 bases respectively, with 11 bases between them. CDR3 region: CASSLGYRINYGYTF. The CDR3 nucleotides are TGTGCCAGCAGCTTAGGTTACCGTATCAACTATGGCTACACCTTC.

This clonotype was found many times. The chain is built from TRBV9 and TRBJ2-3; D is perhaps TRBD2 (5 bases). CDR3 length: 13 residues. Germline CDR1 SGDLS, CDR2 YYNGEE. V was shortened by 4 bases and J by 9 bases, with 15 bases between the two germline ends. The CDR3 is CASSPLTRDTQYF. The CDR3 region has the DNA TGTGCCAGCAGCCCCCTTACTAGAGACACGCAGTATTTT.

This rearrangement joins TRBV12-3 or TRBV12-4 to TRBJ2-2, with D possibly TRBD2 on 5 matching bases. The CDR3 covers 14 residues. The V and J ends lost 6 bases and 3 bases respectively, with 11 bases between them. The CDR3 nucleotides are TGTGCCAGCAGCCGGACTCCCGACACCGGGGAGCTGTTTTTT. Translating gives CASSRTPDTGELFF.

For the CDR3, the DNA is TGTGCCAGCATCGTACAGGGAGTCTACGAGCAGTACTTC. Its protein product is CASIVQGVYEQYF. V is TRBV6-1 and J is TRBJ2-7, with a possible D match to TRBD1 (6 bases). Germline V gene sequence: CDR1 MNHNS, CDR2 SASEGT. Trimming removed 7 bases from V and 3 bases from J, with 13 bases in between. CDR3 length: 13 amino acids.

This clonotype has a count of ten or more. The genes are TRBV7-2 and TRBJ2-3; D gene uncertain. CDR1 is SGHTA, CDR2 FQGNSA, per germline. The V gene lost 4 bases and the J gene lost 1 base, with 3 bases spanning the gap. The CDR3 has 12 residues. The CDR3 region has the DNA TGTGCCAGCAGCTACCGCACAGATACGCAGTATTTT. Translating it yields CASSYRTDTQYF.

V usage is TRBV7-9 and J usage is TRBJ1-3; D is uncertain. Trimming pared 1 base from V and 0 bases from J, leaving 10 bases between. Germline V lookup: CDR1 SEHNR, CDR2 FQNEAQ (reference sequence). This CDR3 contains 16 residues. The CDR3 nucleotides are TGTGCCAGCAGCTTAGATCCGGAGTACTCTGGAAACACCATATATTTT. Translated, it gives CASSLDPEYSGNTIYF.

CDR3 amino acids: CASSFIAGPTDTQYF. The CDR3 nucleotides read TGTGCCAGCAGTTTTATAGCCGGGCCCACAGATACGCAGTATTTT. J is TRBJ2-3 and V is TRBV12-3 or TRBV12-4, with unresolved D. The length of the CDR3 is 15 residues. V lost 3 bases and J lost 2, with 12 bases in between.

A few counts support this clonotype. The chain couples TRBV20-1 to TRBJ2-7, with a possible D match to TRBD2 (6 bases). The V end lost 3 bases, the J end lost 2 bases, and 20 bases lay between the germline ends. CDR3 size: 16 residues. Germline V gene data show CDR1 as DFQATT and CDR2 as SNEGSKA (reference sequence). Here the CDR3 DNA reads TGCAGTGCTAGGGGGCCGGGTGGTAGCGGAACCTACGAGCAGTACTTC. This sequence encodes CSARGPGGSGTYEQYF.

The V and J genes are TRBV11-1 and TRBJ2-3; 12 nucleotides agree with TRBD2. Germline V gene sequence: CDR1 SGHAT, CDR2 FQDESV (reference sequence). J gave up 0 bases and V 3 bases, and 10 bases lay outside the gene matches. The CDR3 totals 19 residues. CDR3 sequence: CASSLRSLAGGPSTDTQYF. DNA for the CDR3: TGTGCCAGCAGCTTGCGGTCGCTAGCGGGGGGGCCTAGCACAGATACGCAGTATTTT.

Within the sample, this clonotype is medium-sized. This chain connects TRBV10-3 to TRBJ2-5; 7 bases match TRBD1. This CDR3 contains 13 residues. V lost 5 bases and J lost 3; bases outside the gene matches: 3. From germline, CDR1 is ENHRY and CDR2 SYGVKD. The DNA for the CDR3 is TGTGCCATCAGTCCCGGGACAGAAGAGACCCAGTACTTC. Its protein is CAISPGTEETQYF.

At least ten counts were recorded for this clonotype. At one end, the junction sequence differs from germline, possibly due to a read error. The chain couples TRBV7-7 to TRBJ2-5; D perhaps matches TRBD2 (5 bases). Looked up from germline, CDR1 is SSHAT and CDR2 is FNYEAQ (reference sequence). The CDR3 is 14 amino acids. The CDR3 protein is CASSPLAWGETQYF. CDR3 nucleotides: TGTGCTAGCAGCCCTTTAGCGTGGGGAGAGACCCAGTACTTC.